The 19 T cell receptor beta chains in this list originate from one sample, sequenced in a study of graft-versus-host responses after intestinal transplantation. TCRdb's table, derived via immunoSEQ multiplex PCR, lists solely in-frame clones and lacks some. The sample contains thousands of clones, 65% to 85% of which appear only once. The graft tissue was processed, and this released both intraepithelial and lamina propria lymphocytes. Sequenced material: ileum tissue, taken approximately 120 days after transplant. The receptor source for this set is a human patient who received an intestinal transplant, so some T cells may come from the graft donor.

This chain links TRBV4-1 with TRBJ2-7; 8 bases are a match to TRBD2. CDR1 is MGHRA and CDR2 is YSYEKL in the germline V gene. J gave up 4 bases and V 1 base, and 12 bases lay outside the gene matches. This CDR3 contains 17 residues. CDR3 protein: CASSQALDSGREYEQYF. The CDR3 coding sequence is TGCGCCAGCAGCCAAGCGCTTGACAGCGGGAGAGAATACGAGCAGTACTTC.

In this sample, this clone turned up a few times. This chain connects TRBV25-1 to TRBJ1-4, with D unresolved. This CDR3 region has 13 residues. CDR1 MGHDK and CDR2 SYGVNS come from the germline V gene. The V end was cut by 2 bases, the J end by 0 bases, with 1 base between. DNA of the CDR3: TGTGCCAGCAGTGAAGCAACTAATGAAAAACTGTTTTTT. This sequence encodes CASSEATNEKLFF.

The chain links TRBV6-6 to TRBJ2-1, with TRBD1 as a possible D gene (6 bases). Germline values: CDR1 MNHNY, CDR2 SVGAGI (reference sequence). The CDR3 sequence is 16 residues long. V gave up 5 bases and J gave up 5 bases, with 19 bases separating them. The DNA of the CDR3 is TGTGCCAGCAGTCGACCCACAGGGACCCTAGACAATGAGCAGTTCTTC. Its translation: CASSRPTGTLDNEQFF.

The chain is built from TRBV9 and TRBJ1-1, with D perhaps TRBD1 (6 bases). This CDR3 has 14 amino acids. Trimming removed 3 bases from V and 4 bases from J, with 13 bases in between. Germline CDR1 and CDR2: SGDLS and YYNGEE. The CDR3 here is CASSGGQWSTEAFF. The CDR3 coding sequence is TGTGCCAGCAGCGGTGGACAGTGGAGCACTGAAGCTTTCTTT.

CDR3 region: CASTGTGGSEAFF. The CDR3, as DNA: TGTGCCAGCACCGGGACAGGGGGTTCTGAAGCTTTCTTT. The rearrangement links TRBV7-9 to TRBJ1-1; 11 nucleotides align to TRBD1. Germline V gene lookup returns CDR1 SEHNR and CDR2 FQNEAQ (reference sequence). This CDR3 comprises 13 residues. Trimming took 7 bases from V and 6 from J; bases not matched to a gene: 4.

V usage is TRBV7-8 and J usage is TRBJ2-7; TRBD2 might be the D (6 bases). The germline CDR1 and CDR2 sequences are SGHVS and FQNEAQ. The CDR3 has 14 residues. V shed 0 bases and J shed 4 bases, with 10 bases lying between them. DNA for the CDR3: TGTGCCAGCAGCTTAGCCGCTAGCGCATACGAGCAGTACTTC. Translation gives CASSLAASAYEQYF.

The chain couples TRBV13 to TRBJ2-2; D unclear. Germline V lookup: CDR1 PRHDT, CDR2 FYEKMQ (reference sequence). This CDR3 is built from 12 residues. Trimming stripped 5 bases from V and 3 bases from J, with 4 bases between. Here the CDR3 reads CASSPDTGELFF. In DNA form, the CDR3 reads TGTGCCAGCAGCCCTGACACCGGGGAGCTGTTTTTT.

V and J are TRBV7-4 and TRBJ1-5; D gene uncertain. V was trimmed by 5 bases and J by 5 bases, leaving 10 bases between them. The CDR3 has 13 amino acids. CDR1 is SGHVT, CDR2 SQSDAQ, per germline. The CDR3 here is CASSPQWDQPQHF. In DNA, the CDR3 is TGTGCCAGCAGCCCCCAATGGGATCAGCCCCAGCATTTT.

In the case of this clone: Mismatch with germline at one junction end may stem from a read error. The chain links TRBV5-1 to TRBJ2-2; D possibly matches TRBD1 or TRBD2 (6 bases each). Germline V gene data show CDR1 as SGHRS and CDR2 as YFSETQ. The CDR3 is made up of 13 amino acids. The CDR3 loop is CASWGQSTGGLFF. In nucleotides, the CDR3 is TGCGCCAGCTGGGGGCAGAGCACCGGGGGGCTGTTTTTT. The whole variable domain, remainder taken from reference TRBV5-1 and TRBJ2-2, is KAGVTQTPRYLIKTRGQQVTLSCSPISGHRSVSWYQQTPGQGLQFLFEYFSETQRNKGNFPGRFSGRQFSNSRSEMNVSTLELGDSALYLCASWGQSTGGLFFGEGSRLTVL.

This clone appeared a single time. V is TRBV27 and J is TRBJ2-7; 8 nucleotides agree with TRBD1. The CDR3 is 13 amino acids. Trimming took 11 bases from V and 4 from J; bases not matched to a gene: 10. CDR1 and CDR2 (germline): MNHEY, SMNVEV (reference sequence). CDR3 region: CASKGQGGYEQYF. CDR3 DNA: TGTGCCTCAAAAGGACAGGGCGGTTACGAGCAGTACTTC.

The gene calls are TRBV7-9 and TRBJ1-4; D ambiguous. Germline V gene data show CDR1 as SEHNR and CDR2 as FQNEAQ (reference sequence). The V and J ends lost 5 bases and 6 bases respectively, with 16 bases between them. The CDR3 contains 15 residues. As DNA, the CDR3 is TGTGCCAGCAGCGCGGACCTCGGAGGCTATGAAAAACTGTTTTTT. Amino acid sequence: CASSADLGGYEKLFF.

This clone is classed as hyperexpanded. This CDR3 is also generated by other DNA sequences in the sample. J is TRBJ2-2 and V is TRBV6-1; D is uncertain. V lost 3 bases and J 5 bases, leaving 19 bases between the germline ends. CDR1 is MNHNS, CDR2 SASEGT, per germline. This CDR3 has 17 amino acids. The CDR3 bases are TGTGCCAGCAGTGATTATCAGGTGTTTTGGTGGACCGGGGAGCTGTTTTTT. Its translation is CASSDYQVFWWTGELFF.

The chain joins TRBV11-3 to TRBJ2-7; TRBD2 is a possible D gene (5 bases). The length of the CDR3 is 13 residues. Trimming removed 3 bases from V and 3 bases from J, with 9 bases in between. Germline CDR1 is SGHNT and CDR2 is YENEEA. CDR3 nucleotide sequence: TGTGCCAGCAGCTTCGGGAACGGCTACGAGCAGTACTTC. Translation gives CASSFGNGYEQYF.

The genes are TRBV5-1 and TRBJ2-2; D is unresolved. Germline V gene sequence: CDR1 SGHRS, CDR2 YFSETQ. The CDR3 length is 14 residues. The V gene lost 0 bases and the J gene lost 5 bases, with 8 bases spanning the gap. The CDR3 sequence is CASSLAMGTGELFF. CDR3 DNA: TGCGCCAGCAGCTTGGCTATGGGGACCGGGGAGCTGTTTTTT.

Only a few counts were recorded for this clone. The chain employs TRBV7-9 and TRBJ2-2; TRBD2 matches 14 bases. The CDR3 has 16 residues. CDR1 is SEHNR and CDR2 is FQNEAQ in the germline V gene (reference sequence). With 4 bases clipped from V and 6 bases from J, the junction kept 4 bases outside the gene matches. CDR3 sequence reads: CASSSGLAGGSGELFF. Written as DNA, the CDR3 is TGTGCCAGCAGCTCCGGACTAGCGGGGGGCTCCGGGGAGCTGTTTTTT.

The chain couples TRBV6-4 to TRBJ2-3, with D unresolved. V lost 11 bases to trimming and J lost 2 bases, with 20 bases between them. Germline V gene data show CDR1 as MRHNA and CDR2 as SNTAGT. The CDR3 consists of 15 residues. CDR3 DNA sequence: TGTGCCCGCCTCTGTACTACACGATACACAGATACGCAGTATTTT. Protein: CARLCTTRYTDTQYF.

The V gene is TRBV7-6, the J gene TRBJ1-4; 11 nucleotides agree with TRBD1. Germline CDR1 reads SGHVS; CDR2 reads FNYEAQ. CDR3 length: 15 amino acids. V was clipped by 8 bases and J by 0 bases; unmatched bases: 2. CDR3 region: CASSGQGATNEKLFF. The CDR3 region has the DNA TGTGCCAGCTCGGGACAGGGGGCAACTAATGAAAAACTGTTTTTT.

This clone was observed once. This chain joins TRBV6-1 and TRBJ1-1; D is possibly TRBD1 (6 bases). The V end was cut by 7 bases, the J end by 3 bases, with 12 bases between. The CDR3 totals 13 residues. The germline gives CDR1 MNHNS, CDR2 SASEGT. The CDR3 region has the DNA TGTGCCAGCAACAACAGGGCAGACACTGAAGCTTTCTTT. Protein product: CASNNRADTEAFF.

This clone ranks as medium-sized. The rearrangement uses TRBV10-3 and TRBJ1-1; D is unresolved. V was clipped by 3 bases and J by 3 bases, with 8 bases between them. The germline V gene encodes CDR1 ENHRY and CDR2 SYGVKD. The CDR3 runs 13 residues. The CDR3: CAISDGVYTEAFF. Written as DNA, the CDR3 is TGTGCCATCAGTGACGGGGTCTACACTGAAGCTTTCTTT.